This TCR beta chain emerged from a study of Ad26.COV2.S vaccination and SARS-CoV-2 variants. This clone was recorded only once. The treatment is: 15 to 20 received Ad26.COV2.S at low or high dose, single or two shots; 5 received placebo; per-sample allocation not given. Sampling was done on day 63 after the first vaccine or placebo injection. The CDR3 runs 13 residues. V was pared by 2 bases and J by 5 bases, with 9 bases between. Germline V CDR1 and CDR2: SNHLY, FYNNEI. Libraries were prepared by immunoSEQ multiplex PCR; TCRdb keeps only in-frame clonotypes and omits some of them. The sample has under 400,000 clones; around nine tenths are singletons.

This sequence originates from a person between 18 and 59 years old who received the Ad26.COV2.S COVID-19 vaccine or a placebo. The chain combines TRBV2 with TRBJ1-1; unclear D gene. Material: peripheral blood, obtained in a trial of Ad26.COV2.S vaccine versus placebo. The CDR3 spells CASSEWSGTEAFF. CDR3 nucleotides: TGTGCCAGCAGTGAATGGTCGGGGACTGAAGCTTTCTTT.